This paragraph reports one TCR beta chain. The antigen remains undetermined. Unmatched junction bases numbered 15, after V lost 6 bases and J lost 8 bases. CDR1 is SGHKS and CDR2 is YYEKEE in the germline V gene (reference sequence). The CDR3 loop spans 15 amino acids. This record comes from a study of T cell responses to AZD1222 COVID-19 vaccine. Study context: It was second doses at about 4 or about 12 weeks that were pooled.

The table came from immunoSEQ multiplex PCR; TCRdb's copy has only in-frame clones and leaves some out. The sample shows 90,000 to 150,000 clones, 88% of them seen only once. Findings and caveats of the study: Donors were chiefly white British, with a greater number of females, and clonal diversity was perhaps underestimated. Repertoires were obtained only post-peak T cell response.

The source was peripheral blood, collected on day 0 of AZD1222 vaccination. The genes are TRBV5-5 and TRBJ1-2; 8 positions match TRBD1. This TCR came from an adult in good health. CDR3 sequence: CASTLGWGQDQGYTF. The CDR3 nucleotides read TGTGCCAGCACCCTCGGCTGGGGACAGGATCAGGGCTACACCTTC.